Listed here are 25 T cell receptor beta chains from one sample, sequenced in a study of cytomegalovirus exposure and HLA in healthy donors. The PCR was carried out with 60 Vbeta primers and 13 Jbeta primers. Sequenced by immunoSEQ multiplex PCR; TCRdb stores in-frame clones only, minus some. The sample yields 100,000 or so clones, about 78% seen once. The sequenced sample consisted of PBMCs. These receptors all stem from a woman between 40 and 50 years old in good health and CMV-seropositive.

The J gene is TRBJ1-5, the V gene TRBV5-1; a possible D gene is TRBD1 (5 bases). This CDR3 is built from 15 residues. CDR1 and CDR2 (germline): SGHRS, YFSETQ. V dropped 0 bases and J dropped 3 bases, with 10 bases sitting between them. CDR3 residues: CASSLAGSHNQPQHF. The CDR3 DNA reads TGCGCCAGCAGCTTGGCAGGGTCACACAATCAGCCCCAGCATTTT.

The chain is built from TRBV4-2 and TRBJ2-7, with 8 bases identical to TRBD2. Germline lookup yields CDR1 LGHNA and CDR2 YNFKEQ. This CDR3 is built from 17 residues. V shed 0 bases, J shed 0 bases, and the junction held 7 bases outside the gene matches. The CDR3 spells CASSQEIPAGASYEQYF. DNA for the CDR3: TGTGCCAGCAGCCAAGAAATCCCAGCGGGGGCCTCCTACGAGCAGTACTTC.

As DNA, the CDR3 is TGTGCCAGCAGCTCGTCCCAGGGGTTGGGGACGCAGTATTTT. It codes for CASSSSQGLGTQYF. The chain employs TRBV5-4 and TRBJ2-3; D may be TRBD1 (6 bases). Germline assignment: CDR1 SGHNT and CDR2 YYREEE (reference sequence). The CDR3 sequence is 14 residues long. Trimming took 3 bases from V and 9 from J, leaving 17 bases between them.

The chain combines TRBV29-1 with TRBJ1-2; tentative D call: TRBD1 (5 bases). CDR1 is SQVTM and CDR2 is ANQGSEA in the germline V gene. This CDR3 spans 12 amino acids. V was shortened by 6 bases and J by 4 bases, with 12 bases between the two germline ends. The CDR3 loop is CSVAQEGYGYTF. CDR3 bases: TGCAGCGTCGCACAGGAGGGCTATGGCTACACCTTC.

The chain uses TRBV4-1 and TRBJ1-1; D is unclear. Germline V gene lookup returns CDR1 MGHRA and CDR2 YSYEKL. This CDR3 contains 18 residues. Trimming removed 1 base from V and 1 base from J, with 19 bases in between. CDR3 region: CASSQGFLARRGNTEAFF. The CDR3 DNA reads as TGCGCCAGCAGCCAAGGATTCCTTGCGAGACGGGGGAACACTGAAGCTTTCTTT.

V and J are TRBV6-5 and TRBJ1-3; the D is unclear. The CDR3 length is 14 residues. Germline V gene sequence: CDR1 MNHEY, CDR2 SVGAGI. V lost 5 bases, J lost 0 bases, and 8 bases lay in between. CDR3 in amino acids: CASSQAISGNTIYF. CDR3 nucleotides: TGTGCCAGCAGTCAAGCCATCTCTGGAAACACCATATATTTT.

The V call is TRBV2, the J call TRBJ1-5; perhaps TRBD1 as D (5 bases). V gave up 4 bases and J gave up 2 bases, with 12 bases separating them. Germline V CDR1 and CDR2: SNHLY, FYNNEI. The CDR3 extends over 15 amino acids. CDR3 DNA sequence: TGTGCCAGCAGTGGGACACCTTTTCGCAATCAGCCCCAGCATTTT. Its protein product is CASSGTPFRNQPQHF.

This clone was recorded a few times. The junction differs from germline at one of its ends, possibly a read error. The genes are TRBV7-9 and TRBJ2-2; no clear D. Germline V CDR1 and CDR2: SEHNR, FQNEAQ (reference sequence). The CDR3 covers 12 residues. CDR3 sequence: CSSSSYTGELFF. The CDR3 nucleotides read TGTTCCAGCAGCTCGTACACCGGGGAGCTGTTTTTT.

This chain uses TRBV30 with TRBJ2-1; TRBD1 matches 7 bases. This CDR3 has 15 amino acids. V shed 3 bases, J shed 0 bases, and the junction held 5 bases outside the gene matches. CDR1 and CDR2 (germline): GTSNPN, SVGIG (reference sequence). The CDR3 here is CAWRQGSSSYNEQFF. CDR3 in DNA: TGTGCCTGGAGACAGGGGTCGAGCTCCTACAATGAGCAGTTCTTC.

The CDR3 region is CASSTFISGQGALGYTF. CDR3 nucleotide sequence: TGTGCCAGTAGTACTTTCATCTCGGGACAGGGGGCTCTAGGCTACACCTTC. This chain links TRBV19 with TRBJ1-2; TRBD1 matches at 12 bases. CDR3 length: 17 residues. Trimming took 4 bases from V and 8 from J; bases not matched to a gene: 14. Germline lookup yields CDR1 LNHDA and CDR2 SQIVND (reference sequence).

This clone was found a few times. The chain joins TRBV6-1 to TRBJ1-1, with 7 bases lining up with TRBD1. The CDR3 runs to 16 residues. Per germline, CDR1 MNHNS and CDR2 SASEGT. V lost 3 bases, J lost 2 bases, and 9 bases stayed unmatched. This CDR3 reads CASSDGTASFNTEAFF. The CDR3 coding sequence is TGTGCCAGCAGTGATGGGACAGCTTCCTTTAACACTGAAGCTTTCTTT.

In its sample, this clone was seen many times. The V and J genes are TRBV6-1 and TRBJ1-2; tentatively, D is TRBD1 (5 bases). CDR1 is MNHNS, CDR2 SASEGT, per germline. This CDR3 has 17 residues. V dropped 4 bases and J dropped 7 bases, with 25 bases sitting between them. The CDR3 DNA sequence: TGTGCCAGCAGTGGTCCCGGGACTAGAGACGGACCTCGTGGCTACACCTTC. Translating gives CASSGPGTRDGPRGYTF.

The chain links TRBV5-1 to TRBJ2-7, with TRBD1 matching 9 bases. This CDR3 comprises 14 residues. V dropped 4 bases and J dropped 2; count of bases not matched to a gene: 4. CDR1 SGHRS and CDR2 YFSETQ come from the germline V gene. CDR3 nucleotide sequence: TGCGCCAGCAGCCCCGGGACAGGGACCTACGAGCAGTACTTC. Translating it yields CASSPGTGTYEQYF.

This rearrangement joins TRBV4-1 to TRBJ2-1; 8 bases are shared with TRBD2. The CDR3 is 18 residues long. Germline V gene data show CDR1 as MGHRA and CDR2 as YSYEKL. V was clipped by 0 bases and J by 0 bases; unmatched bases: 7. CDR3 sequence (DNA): TGCGCCAGCAGCCAAGAGAGGTCGCGGGGGGACTCCTACAATGAGCAGTTCTTC. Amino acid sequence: CASSQERSRGDSYNEQFF.

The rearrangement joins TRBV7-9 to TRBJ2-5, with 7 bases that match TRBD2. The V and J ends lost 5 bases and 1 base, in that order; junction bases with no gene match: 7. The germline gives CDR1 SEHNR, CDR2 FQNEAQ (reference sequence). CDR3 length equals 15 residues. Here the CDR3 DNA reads TGTGCCAGCAGCCACGGTCGGGGGGTCCAAGAGACCCAGTACTTC. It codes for CASSHGRGVQETQYF.

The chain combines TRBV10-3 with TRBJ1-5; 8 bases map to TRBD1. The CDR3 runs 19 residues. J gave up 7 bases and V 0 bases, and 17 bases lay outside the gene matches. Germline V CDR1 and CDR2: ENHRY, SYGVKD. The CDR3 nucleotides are TGTGCCATCAGTGAGTCGGACAGGGTGGACGGGGGGATAGGGCAGCCCCAGCATTTT. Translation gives CAISESDRVDGGIGQPQHF.

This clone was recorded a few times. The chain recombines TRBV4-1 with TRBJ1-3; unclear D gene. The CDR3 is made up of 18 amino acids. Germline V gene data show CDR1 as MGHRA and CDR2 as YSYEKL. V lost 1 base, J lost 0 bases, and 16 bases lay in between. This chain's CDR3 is CASSQVHVTEPSGNTIYF. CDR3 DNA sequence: TGCGCCAGCAGCCAAGTTCACGTCACAGAGCCCTCTGGAAACACCATATATTTT.

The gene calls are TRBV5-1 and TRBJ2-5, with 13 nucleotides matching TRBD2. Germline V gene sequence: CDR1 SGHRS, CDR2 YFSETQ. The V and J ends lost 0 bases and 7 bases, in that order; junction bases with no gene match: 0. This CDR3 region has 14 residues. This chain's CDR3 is CASSLGTSGGTQYF. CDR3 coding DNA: TGCGCCAGCAGCTTGGGGACTAGCGGGGGGACCCAGTACTTC.

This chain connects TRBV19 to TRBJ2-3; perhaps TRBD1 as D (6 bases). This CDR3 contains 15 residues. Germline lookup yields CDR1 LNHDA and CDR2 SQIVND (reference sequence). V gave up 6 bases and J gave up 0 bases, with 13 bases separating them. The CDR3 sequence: CASSPDRPSTDTQYF. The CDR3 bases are TGTGCCAGTAGCCCCGACAGGCCTAGCACAGATACGCAGTATTTT.

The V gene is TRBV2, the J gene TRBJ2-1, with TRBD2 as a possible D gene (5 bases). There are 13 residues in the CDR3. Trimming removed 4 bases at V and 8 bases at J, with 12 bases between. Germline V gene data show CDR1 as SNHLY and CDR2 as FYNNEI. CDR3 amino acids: CASSGPGGYEQFF. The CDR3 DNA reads TGTGCCAGCAGTGGTCCCGGAGGCTATGAGCAGTTCTTC.

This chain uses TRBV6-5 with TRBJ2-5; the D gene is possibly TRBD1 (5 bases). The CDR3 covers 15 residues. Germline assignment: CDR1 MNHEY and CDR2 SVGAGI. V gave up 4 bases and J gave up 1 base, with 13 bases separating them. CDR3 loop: CASSSMWGSQETQYF. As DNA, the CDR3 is TGTGCCAGCAGTTCAATGTGGGGCTCCCAAGAGACCCAGTACTTC.

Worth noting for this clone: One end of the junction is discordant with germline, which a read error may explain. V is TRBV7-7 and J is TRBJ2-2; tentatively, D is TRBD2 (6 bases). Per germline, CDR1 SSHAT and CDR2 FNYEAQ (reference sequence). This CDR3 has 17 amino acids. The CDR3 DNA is TGTGCTAGCAGCTTAGCGTACCAACGTACGGGAGCCGGGGAGCTGTTTTTT. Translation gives CASSLAYQRTGAGELFF.

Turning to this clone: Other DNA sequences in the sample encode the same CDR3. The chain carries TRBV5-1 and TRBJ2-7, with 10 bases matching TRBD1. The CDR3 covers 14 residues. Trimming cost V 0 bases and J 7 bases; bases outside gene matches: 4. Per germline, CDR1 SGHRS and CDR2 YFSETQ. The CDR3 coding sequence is TGCGCCAGCAGCTTGGGACAGGGGGCGGAAGAGCAGTACTTC. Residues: CASSLGQGAEEQYF.

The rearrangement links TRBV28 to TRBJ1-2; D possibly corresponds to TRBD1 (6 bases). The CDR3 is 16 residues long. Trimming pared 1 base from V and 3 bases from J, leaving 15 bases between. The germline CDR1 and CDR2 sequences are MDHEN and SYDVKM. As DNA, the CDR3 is TGTGCCAGCAGTTTATCCCCAGGGGCCGCGGACTATGGCTACACCTTC. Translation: CASSLSPGAADYGYTF.

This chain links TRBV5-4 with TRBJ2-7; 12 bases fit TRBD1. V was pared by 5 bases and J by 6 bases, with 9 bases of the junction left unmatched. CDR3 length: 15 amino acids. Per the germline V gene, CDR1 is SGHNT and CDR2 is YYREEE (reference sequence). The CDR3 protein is CASRRWGQGAFEQYF. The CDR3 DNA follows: TGTGCCAGCAGACGATGGGGACAGGGGGCTTTCGAGCAGTACTTC. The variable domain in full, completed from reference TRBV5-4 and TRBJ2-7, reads ETGVTQSPTHLIKTRGQQVTLRCSSQSGHNTVSWYQQALGQGPQFIFQYYREEENGRGNFPPRFSGLQFPNYSSELNVNALELDDSALYLCASRRWGQGAFEQYFGPGTRLTVT.